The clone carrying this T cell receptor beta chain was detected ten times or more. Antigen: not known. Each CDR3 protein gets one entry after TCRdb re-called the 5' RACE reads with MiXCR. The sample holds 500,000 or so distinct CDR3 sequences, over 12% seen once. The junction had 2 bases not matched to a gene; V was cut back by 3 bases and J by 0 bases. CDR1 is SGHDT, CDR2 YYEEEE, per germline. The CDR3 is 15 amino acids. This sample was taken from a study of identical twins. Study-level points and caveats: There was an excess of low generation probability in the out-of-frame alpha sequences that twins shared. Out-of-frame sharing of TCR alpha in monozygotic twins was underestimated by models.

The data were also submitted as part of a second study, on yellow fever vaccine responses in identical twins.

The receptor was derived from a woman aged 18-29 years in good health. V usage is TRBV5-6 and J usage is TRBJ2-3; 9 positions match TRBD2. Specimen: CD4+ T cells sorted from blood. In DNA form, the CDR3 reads TGTGCCAGCAGCTCACTAGCGGGCAGCACAGATACGCAGTATTTT. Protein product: CASSSLAGSTDTQYF. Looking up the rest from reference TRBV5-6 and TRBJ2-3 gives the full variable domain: DAGVTQSPTHLIKTRGQQVTLRCSPKSGHDTVSWYQQALGQGPQFIFQYYEEEERQRGNFPDRFSGHQFPNYSSELNVNALLLGDSALYLCASSSLAGSTDTQYFGPGTRLTVL.